Listed below are T cell receptor beta chains from one sample, sequenced in a study of shared clonotypes between healthy human individuals. Data came from immunoSEQ multiplex PCR; TCRdb stores just in-frame clones and leaves some out. Of around 500,000 clones detected, roughly four fifths appear once; the ten largest clones hold over 10%. Sequenced input: PBMCs. Source of these receptors: a woman aged 40-49 years in good health. Some clones in this sample may be carry-over from other donors' samples. Both conserved end residues are trimmed from each CDR3. Fields, in order: CDR3 protein, clone size, J gene, V gene. Rows may omit the clone size; those that give it use once, few, many or a size class.

ASSFRGHNSPLH few TRBJ1-6 TRBV27
ASSTLRDRHTQETQY - TRBJ2-5 TRBV5-6
ASTHSGVTNEKLF - TRBJ1-4 TRBV7-9
ASNRGSPGDQPQH few TRBJ1-5 TRBV6-5
ASSLPKRYEQY - TRBJ2-7 TRBV5-1
ASSPGPLTGTEAF - TRBJ1-1 TRBV4-1
SVTGTSGIVAF - TRBJ1-1 TRBV29-1
ASKSGTGGRETQY - TRBJ2-5 TRBV27
ASSPPGSEAF - TRBJ1-1 TRBV18
ASSLTHTNTGELF - TRBJ2-2 TRBV7-2
ASTTRGQGTEKLF - TRBJ1-4 TRBV28
ASSLSGGPSSYEQY - TRBJ2-7 TRBV5-1
ASSVGLTRGDRDEQY - TRBJ2-7 TRBV9
ASSRGSGGYT - TRBJ1-2 TRBV6-5
ASSRDRDFSNEQY - TRBJ2-5 TRBV19
SAQAGTSAGELF - TRBJ2-2 TRBV29-1
ASSYTGVGHEKLF few TRBJ1-4 TRBV28
ASTVQPMPEQY many TRBJ2-7 TRBV21-1
ASKVTSTYEQY - TRBJ2-7 TRBV28
ASSLQGAGGETQY - TRBJ2-5 TRBV5-6
ASSSGTGGEKLF - TRBJ1-4 TRBV13
ASFRGGPGNTIY - TRBJ1-3 TRBV7-9
ASSLGREWEQF - TRBJ2-1 TRBV11-3
ASSVPGGGGYT - TRBJ1-2 TRBV28
ASSLDPGGFHEQF - TRBJ2-1 TRBV11-2
ASSLGDSPLETQY - TRBJ2-5 TRBV11-2
SVGQAGYGYT - TRBJ1-2 TRBV29-1
ASSLGEHQPQH - TRBJ1-5 TRBV7-7
ASSVVGLVSDTQY once TRBJ2-3 TRBV9
ASSLASGTEAF - TRBJ1-1 TRBV7-8
ASSLGTHGAANEQY - TRBJ2-7 TRBV18
ASSYGRGLGEQY - TRBJ2-7 TRBV28
ASSPGQPNQPQH few TRBJ1-5 TRBV18
AWSVGTTITDTQY - TRBJ2-3 TRBV30
ASSLAGENRYGYT - TRBJ1-2 TRBV7-2
ASSRNNEQF - TRBJ2-1 TRBV7-9
ASSYRDGSEEQY few TRBJ2-7 TRBV27
ASSPGLPAVAKNIQY - TRBJ2-4 TRBV4-1
ASRTDSYEQY - TRBJ2-7 TRBV28
ASSGLTNTEAF - TRBJ1-1 TRBV6-1
ASTPSGSSYEQY once TRBJ2-7 TRBV19
ASSRPGLAGVNEQF - TRBJ2-1 TRBV7-9
ASSSRGGAQPQH - TRBJ1-5 TRBV7-8
ASSEASGGANIQY many TRBJ2-4 TRBV6-1
ATSSYDRKLF - TRBJ1-4 TRBV15
ASSSLDRGEKLF few TRBJ1-4 TRBV28
ASSPGIWNTEAF few TRBJ1-1 TRBV18
ASSDGRGAGYEQY few TRBJ2-7 TRBV5-1
ASSLGDWTDTQY - TRBJ2-3 TRBV5-1
SVGLSRGGDLLSYEQY - TRBJ2-7 TRBV29-1
ASSPARGQY - TRBJ2-5 TRBV7-8
ASGRVFGYT - TRBJ1-2 TRBV28